This T cell receptor beta chain was captured by sequencing in a study of regulatory T cells in long-lasting Graves disease (dated by TCRdb to 2020 to 2022). Regarding the study in general: Newly diagnosed Graves' disease patients had taken antithyroid drugs for less than 3 months. Persistent Graves' disease patients were compared with newly diagnosed Graves' disease patients by peripheral blood TCR sequencing and RNA sequencing. The study was conducted in China and was registered as a clinical trial. TCR sequencing covered some 13 persistent and about 20 newly diagnosed Graves' disease patients, around 35 samples in total. On the study overall, not on this receptor specifically: Persistent disease showed preferential use of TRBV28, TRBJ1-2 and TRBJ2-5, whereas newly diagnosed disease favored TRBV20-1 and TRBJ2-1. The small sample size was acknowledged by the authors as a limitation that may reduce accuracy. Compared with newly diagnosed patients, patients with persistent Graves' disease had lower TCR Shannon entropy and fewer highly expanded clones, which suggests clonal expansion. More public clonotypes were shared among persistent patients (roughly 2,900) than among newly diagnosed patients (966). Because the primary lesion, thyroid tissue, could not be accessed, the study looked at peripheral blood alone. Sequencing and analysis were limited to the TCR beta chain.

The library was built by means of multiplex PCR. The sequencing machine was an Illumina HiSeq 4000. CDR3 regions were amplified by Arm-PCR with iRepertoire HTBI primers to construct TCR beta libraries. Gel purification was performed on PCR products prior to sequencing. The original methods were these. Gene usage analysis of CDR3 amino acid clonotypes used the roughly 60 TRBV and about 13 TRBJ segments found across samples. Filtered high-quality paired reads were merged into contigs using COPE and FqMerger. BLAST was used to align contigs to the IMGT TRBV, TRBD and TRBJ reference genes, and CDR3 was defined following IMGT. Highly expanded clones were defined as clonotypes with a frequency above 0.1%. Repertoire diversity was measured by Shannon entropy, and V-J evenness by the Gini coefficient. A clonotype was considered public if more than one individual shared it. TCRdb reran the public reads through fastp at Q25 and MiXCR, keeping productive beta chains. Rows with a matching CDR3 protein are joined into one entry that keeps the most common DNA and genes. The V and J calls reflect TCRdb's pipeline rather than the authors' work. This sample comprises about 430,000 distinct CDR3 sequences, approximately 16% of them detected only once. The ten biggest clones cover over 7% of the sample.

The CDR3 starts with the cysteine, ends with the phenylalanine, and has 13 residues. The read is trimmed to its CDR3 DNA, 39 bases read in frame from base 1. Sequences SNHLY (CDR1) and FYNNEI (CDR2) are obtained from the germline V gene. Comment on this clonotype: It has no known antigen specificity. A single base separates this from a much larger clone, so it may be a read error.

The time point label, read with the paper, signifies: newly diagnosed GD, antithyroid drugs for less than 3 months. For both TCR sequencing and RNA sequencing, RNA was extracted from PBMCs using TRIzol. Graves' disease was diagnosed according to American Thyroid Association guidelines. Recruitment of patients was carried out at an endocrinology department in Xi'an, China. Each patient gave about 8.1 milliliters of peripheral blood, collected in an EDTA anticoagulant tube. Ficoll Paque Plus density gradient separation was used to isolate PBMCs, and no further T cell sorting was done. An Agilent 2100 Bioanalyzer and agarose gel were used to check RNA quality, while a NanoDrop 2000 measured RNA concentration. The same data also contributed to another study, on T cells in Graves' hyperthyroidism and ophthalmopathy. Taken from the second paper: Stable Graves' hyperthyroidism was defined as the absence of progression to ophthalmopathy over 18 months of follow-up. Hyperthyroidism patients were aged 18 to 65 years and newly diagnosed, with disease duration of less than 2 months. The study excluded patients with uncontrolled infections, other autoimmune diseases, pregnancy or lactation. Diagnoses relied on clinical symptoms, serum thyroxine and TRAb, thyroid ultrasound and orbital computed tomography. The first round of RT-PCR for the TCR CDR3 was performed with the HTBI primer set and the Qiagen OneStep RT-PCR kit. Blood samples also contained most of the expanded thyroid clonotypes (frequency above 0.001), which suggests that blood repertoires may reflect thyroid immune responses. Ophthalmopathy was separated from stable hyperthyroidism by a 13 V-J signature model, with around 88% sensitivity and about 81% specificity obtained in cross-validation and 80%/75% obtained in testing. During validation, the model predicted progression to ophthalmopathy a median of around 7 months ahead of onset, with roughly 65% sensitivity and 72.22% specificity. To identify TCR V-J signatures that set the groups apart, the researchers used a discovery cohort of 90 to 100 patients, made up of around 40 with Graves' ophthalmopathy and about 60 with stable Graves' hyperthyroidism. Prospective prediction of ophthalmopathy was tested in an independent validation cohort of approximately 19 hyperthyroidism patients and 17 patients who later progressed to ophthalmopathy. The roughly 100 discovery patients were randomly divided into training and test sets at a 7:3 ratio. Thyroid tissue and blood T-cell repertoires from six Graves' hyperthyroidism patients were also compared in the study. After blood sampling, hyperthyroidism patients were treated with methimazole at a starting dose of 30 mg daily, and ophthalmopathy patients were treated with high-dose intravenous methylprednisolone. A second multiplex PCR round built the libraries, followed by size selection and purification. The libraries were sequenced on an Illumina HiSeq2000 using paired-end 100 bp reads. Raw data were processed with SOAPnuke, discarding reads with adapters, uncalled bases, mean Phred below 15, or no exact constant-primer or identifier match. High-quality paired reads were merged with COPE v1.2.5, and unique nucleotide sequences were defined as clonotypes. MiTCR v1.1 was used to align the clonotypes against IMGT TRBV, TRBD and TRBJ reference segments. The analysis included only V-J combinations with a frequency above 0.0001, which together covered around 99% of the repertoires. The TCS score was defined as the ratio of F50 (clonal expansion) to E x V (chaos), calculated using BLOSUM62-based TCRdist between CDR3 peptides within each V-J. Welch's t-statistics and random forest reduced approximately 520 V-J features to some 14, which were used in a naive Bayes classifier (R e1071). Sample size was not statistically predetermined, and investigators were not blinded to group allocation. TCR Vbeta CDR3 sequencing of 120 to 150 peripheral blood samples (more than 40 ophthalmopathy, 75 hyperthyroidism and around 17 progressor patients) is reported in the paper.

The sequence came from a woman between 40 and 55 years old with Graves disease. Donor details come from another sample of the same person, matched by shared clones. This specimen consisted of peripheral blood mononuclear cells (PBMCs), obtained at new diagnosis, from a patient treated with antithyroid drugs. The rearrangement combines TRBV2 with TRBJ1-5, and the D gene may be TRBD1, 5 bases matching. Read as DNA, the sequence is TGTGCCAGCAATGGGGGGAACAATCAGTCCCAGCATTTT. Its amino acids are CASNGGNNQSQHF.